Listed below are T cell receptor beta chains from one sample, sequenced in a study of human T cells and chemical hapten exposure. MiXCR was run by TCRdb on the RACE reads, yielding one entry per CDR3 protein. Of 85,000 to 100,000 distinct CDR3 sequences in the sample, around 12% were seen once. Sequencing used whole blood, obtained in connection with sensitization to the hapten diphenylcyclopropenone (DPC). Source of these receptors: a woman between 40 and 50 years old with alopecia areata. Some clones in this sample may be carry-over from other donors' samples. CDR3s include the opening cysteine and the closing phenylalanine or tryptophan. The D gene is left open where the match is weak. Size is omitted from some rows. Given values are once, few, many or a class for expanded clones.

j_call,d_call,v_call,clone_size,cdr3_nt,cdr3_aa
TRBJ1-5,.,TRBV6-6,few,TGTGCCACCCTGTTTGGGGGCAATCAGCCCCAGCATTTT,CATLFGGNQPQHF
TRBJ1-5,.,TRBV19,few,TGTGCCAGTAGTATATTTGATCAGCCCCAGCATTTT,CASSIFDQPQHF
TRBJ2-3,.,TRBV7-9,many,TGTGCCAGCAGCTTACGGGGGAGCACAGATACGCAGTATTTT,CASSLRGSTDTQYF
TRBJ2-7,.,TRBV20-1,many,TGCAGTGCTAGAGACCCGGGACACAGCTCCTACGAGCAGTACTTC,CSARDPGHSSYEQYF
TRBJ2-5,TRBD2,TRBV10-3,many,TGTGCCATCAGCCGGACTAGCGGGACCGGGCAAGAGACCCAGTACTTC,CAISRTSGTGQETQYF
TRBJ2-5,.,TRBV9,few,TGTGCCAGCAGCGTAGATACTAGTTTGGAGACCCAGTACTTC,CASSVDTSLETQYF
TRBJ2-3,TRBD1,TRBV7-9,many,TGTGCCAGCAGCGTCACAGGGGGCGGTTTGACAGATACGCAGTATTTT,CASSVTGGGLTDTQYF
TRBJ2-7,TRBD1,TRBV4-1,few,TGCGCCAGCAGCCAAGGGACAGGGATCAACGAGCAGTACTTC,CASSQGTGINEQYF
TRBJ2-5,.,TRBV19,.,TGTGCCAGTAGTATTACCCGGCAAGAGACCCAGTACTTC,CASSITRQETQYF
TRBJ2-3,.,TRBV19,.,TGTGCCAGTAGTGAAACCAGGGGAGATGGCACAGATACGCAGTATTTT,CASSETRGDGTDTQYF
TRBJ2-1,TRBD2,TRBV4-1,.,TGCGCCAGCAGCTCCAAAGGACTAGCGGGAGGGCCGAGCTCCTACAATGAGCAGTTCTTC,CASSSKGLAGGPSSYNEQFF
TRBJ2-2,.,TRBV5-1,.,TGCGCCAGCAGCTGGAATCAGAACACCGGGGAGCTGTTTTTT,CASSWNQNTGELFF
TRBJ2-3,.,TRBV7-8,.,TGTGCCAGCAGCCTGAGGATTAGCACAGATACGCAGTATTTT,CASSLRISTDTQYF
TRBJ1-1,.,TRBV24-1,many,TGTGCCACCAGTGATAATGACATCGAAGCTTTCTTT,CATSDNDIEAFF
TRBJ2-1,TRBD2,TRBV20-1,many,TGCAGTGCTAGAGCCGGGACTAGCGTCGGAAATGAGCAGTTCTTC,CSARAGTSVGNEQFF
TRBJ1-5,.,TRBV18,.,TGTGCCAGCTCACCACCGGGAGCAGGGGTGCAGCCCCAGCATTTT,CASSPPGAGVQPQHF